The clone carrying this T cell receptor beta chain turned up a few times. The CDR3 regions of TCR beta were amplified from RNA transcripts. The HTBI set primed first-round TCR CDR3 RT-PCR. MiXCR was run by TCRdb on the multiplex PCR reads, yielding one entry per CDR3 protein. The repertoire holds hundreds of thousands of distinct CDR3 sequences, with roughly 25% as singletons. These data belong to a study of T cells in Graves' hyperthyroidism and ophthalmopathy. Germline V gives CDR1 MNHNS, CDR2 SASEGT. J lost 1 base, V lost 4 bases, and 7 bases had no gene match. The CDR3 sequence is 16 residues long.

The sequencing sample was made of blood. This receptor was identified in a woman aged 25 to 45 with Graves' ophthalmopathy. The rearrangement uses TRBV6-1 and TRBJ1-1; 9 bases are a match to TRBD1. The CDR3 reads CASSARGQGGNTEAFF. The CDR3 DNA is TGTGCCAGCAGTGCCCGGGGACAGGGTGGGAACACTGAAGCTTTCTTT.